The 20 T cell receptor beta chains in this list originate from one sample, sequenced in a study of shared clonotypes between healthy human individuals. The assay was immunoSEQ multiplex PCR, and TCRdb's table has in-frame clones only and misses some. The table has 950,000 to 1,100,000 clones, 70% to 80% seen once. Sequencing was carried out using memory CD4+ T cells from PBMCs. Noted subset: CD45RA-negative fraction. The receptors come from a man younger than 35 in good health. Some clones in this sample may be carry-over from other donors' samples.

The chain joins TRBV14 to TRBJ2-7, with TRBD2 matching 10 bases. This CDR3 region has 14 residues. V was clipped by 3 bases and J by 6 bases; unmatched bases: 5. Germline V CDR1 and CDR2: SGHDN, FVKESK. The CDR3 loop reads CASSHLAGVSEQYF. The DNA for the CDR3 is TGTGCCAGCAGCCATCTAGCGGGAGTGAGCGAGCAGTACTTC.

V and J are TRBV30 and TRBJ2-2, with a possible D match to TRBD1 (5 bases). Germline V gene data show CDR1 as GTSNPN and CDR2 as SVGIG (reference sequence). Trimming removed 2 bases at V and 3 bases at J, with 25 bases between. CDR3 length: 19 residues. The CDR3 nucleotides read TGTGCCTGGAGTCCTTTCTGGGTGGGGCGCCGTTTCGACACCGGGGAGCTGTTTTTT. Protein sequence: CAWSPFWVGRRFDTGELFF.

To note about this clone: This could be a read error, since a much larger clone is one nucleotide away. The V and J genes are TRBV11-2 and TRBJ1-2; maybe TRBD1 (6 bases). Germline CDR1 is SGHAT and CDR2 is FQNNGV. The CDR3 totals 13 residues. V was trimmed by 5 bases and J by 3 bases, leaving 10 bases between them. CDR3 region: CASSPDRHYGYTF. The CDR3 DNA is TGTGCCAGCAGCCCGGACAGACACTATGGCTACACCTTC.

The chain employs TRBV2 and TRBJ2-5, with D perhaps given as TRBD1 or TRBD2 (5 bases each). This CDR3 has 14 residues. The germline V gene has CDR1 SNHLY and CDR2 FYNNEI. Trimming took off 5 bases at V and 2 bases at J, with 12 bases between the two ends. CDR3 DNA: TGTGCCAGCAGTTCGGGACCTTCACAAGAGACCCAGTACTTC. Its translation: CASSSGPSQETQYF.

As to this clone: Since a much larger clone is just one base distant, this may be a read error. This specimen includes other DNA sequences encoding the same CDR3. This rearrangement joins TRBV28 to TRBJ1-6, with TRBD1 as a possible D gene (6 bases). The CDR3 is 15 residues long. Between the trimmed V and J ends, which lost 6 bases and 10 bases, there was a span of 19 bases. Per germline, CDR1 MDHEN and CDR2 SYDVKM. In DNA form, the CDR3 reads TGTGCCAGCAGCCCACCAGGACAGCGTATCTCACCCCTCCACTTT. It codes for CASSPPGQRISPLHF.

This sequence joins TRBV5-8 and TRBJ2-2; 7 positions match TRBD2. The CDR3 is 15 amino acids. Per germline, CDR1 SGHTS and CDR2 YDEGEE. Losses at the gene ends were 1 base for V and 6 bases for J; bases not matched to a gene: 6. For the CDR3, the DNA is TGTGCCAGCAGCTTGCGCGGGAGAAGGCCCGGGGAGCTGTTTTTT. Protein product: CASSLRGRRPGELFF.

The rearrangement links TRBV11-1 to TRBJ2-1; D may be TRBD2 (7 bases). CDR3 length: 14 residues. From germline, CDR1 is SGHAT and CDR2 FQDESV (reference sequence). V was trimmed by 8 bases and J by 4 bases, leaving 15 bases between them. The DNA for the CDR3 is TGTGCCAGCCGGGGGGCTAGCGGTTACAATGAGCAGTTCTTC. Its translation is CASRGASGYNEQFF.

This chain uses TRBV29-1 with TRBJ2-3; tentative D call: TRBD2 (6 bases). CDR1 and CDR2 from the germline V gene are SQVTM and ANQGSEA. The CDR3 is 13 amino acids. The ends were cut back, 8 bases at V and 1 base at J, with 13 bases in the middle. Here the CDR3 reads CSPDGGGTDTQYF. The CDR3 DNA is TGCAGCCCCGACGGGGGAGGCACAGATACGCAGTATTTT.

The chain uses TRBV5-6 and TRBJ1-1; 8 positions match TRBD1. The V gene end was trimmed by 4 bases and the J gene end by 1 base; junction bases not matched to a gene: 6. Germline values: CDR1 SGHDT, CDR2 YYEEEE. The CDR3 extends over 15 amino acids. In DNA, the CDR3 is TGTGCCAGCAGCCCCAGAGGGACAGGGAACACTGAAGCTTTCTTT. Its protein product is CASSPRGTGNTEAFF.

The chain joins TRBV11-3 to TRBJ2-7; D call uncertain. CDR1 SGHNT and CDR2 YENEEA come from the germline V gene. With 5 bases removed from V and 0 bases from J, the gap between germline ends came to 11 bases. This CDR3 region has 14 residues. The CDR3 nucleotides read TGTGCCAGCAGCGTCGGTGGCCTCTCCTACGAGCAGTACTTC. Protein sequence: CASSVGGLSYEQYF.

The DNA of the CDR3 is TGTGCCAGCTTGACACGGAACACTGAAGCTTTCTTT. Its translation: CASLTRNTEAFF. J is TRBJ1-1 and V is TRBV18; unclear D gene. From germline, CDR1 is KGHSH and CDR2 LQKENI. The CDR3 is made up of 12 amino acids. Trimming stripped 7 bases from V and 1 base from J, with 7 bases between.

The V call is TRBV6-5, the J call TRBJ2-3; D unclear. CDR1 and CDR2 from the germline V gene are MNHEY and SVGAGI. Trimming removed 6 bases at V and 4 bases at J, with 14 bases between. The CDR3 covers 14 residues. The CDR3 loop is CASSPMIAADTQYF. The CDR3 DNA reads as TGTGCCAGCAGCCCCATGATAGCAGCAGATACGCAGTATTTT.

The chain combines TRBV30 with TRBJ2-1; 12 bases match TRBD2. CDR1 is GTSNPN, CDR2 SVGIG, per germline (reference sequence). The V gene end was trimmed by 1 base and the J gene end by 4 bases; junction bases not matched to a gene: 5. The CDR3 runs 16 residues. CDR3 sequence reads: CAWSDETSGGYNEQFF. The CDR3 bases are TGTGCCTGGAGTGACGAGACTAGCGGGGGATACAATGAGCAGTTCTTC.

In nucleotides, the CDR3 is TGCGCCAGCAGCTTGGCTTTCGGTAGCGGGAGTGAGGGGCAGTTCTTC. This encodes CASSLAFGSGSEGQFF. The V call is TRBV5-1, the J call TRBJ2-1; 9 nucleotides align to TRBD2. V trimming: 0 bases; J trimming: 12 bases; junction bases outside the gene matches: 13. The CDR3 covers 16 residues. CDR1 SGHRS and CDR2 YFSETQ come from the germline V gene.

V is TRBV5-1 and J is TRBJ1-2, with D unclear. This CDR3 region has 14 residues. Deletions cut 4 bases from V and 0 bases from J, with 10 bases between. In germline, CDR1 is SGHRS, CDR2 YFSETQ. CDR3 DNA: TGCGCCAGCAGCCCCAGCTTTTCTAACTATGGCTACACCTTC. Its translation is CASSPSFSNYGYTF.

The CDR3 protein is CASSDLGSRGLTGAFF. In DNA, the CDR3 is TGTGCCAGCAGTGACCTTGGAAGCAGGGGGCTTACGGGAGCTTTCTTT. The V call is TRBV25-1, the J call TRBJ1-1; 8 bases map to TRBD1. Germline CDR1 reads MGHDK; CDR2 reads SYGVNS. CDR3 length equals 16 residues. V shed 3 bases and J 10 bases; nucleotides not matched to a gene: 16.

This clone came up a few times. This chain uses TRBV15 with TRBJ1-5, with TRBD1 as a possible D gene (6 bases). V was trimmed by 8 bases and J by 6 bases, leaving 14 bases between them. The CDR3 is 13 residues long. Germline loops: CDR1 LNHNV, CDR2 YYDKDF (reference sequence). The DNA for the CDR3 is TGTGCCACCTCCAGACAGGCTAGTCAGCCCCAGCATTTT. Protein sequence: CATSRQASQPQHF.

The genes are TRBV7-8 and TRBJ1-5; D call uncertain. The CDR3 has 16 amino acids. V was cut by 1 base and J by 2 bases, with 12 bases left in between. Germline V gives CDR1 SGHVS, CDR2 FQNEAQ. CDR3: CASSLVQGLRNQPQHF. CDR3 DNA: TGTGCCAGCAGCTTAGTACAAGGGTTACGCAATCAGCCCCAGCATTTT.

Only a few counts were recorded for this clone. Additional DNA sequences in this sample encode the identical CDR3. The chain couples TRBV5-1 to TRBJ2-5; D call uncertain. Trimming shortened V by 4 bases and J by 5 bases, and 12 bases separated the two germline ends. The CDR3 is 13 amino acids. In germline, CDR1 is SGHRS, CDR2 YFSETQ. The CDR3 reads CASSLGVRETQYF. DNA for the CDR3: TGCGCCAGCAGCCTTGGCGTTCGGGAGACCCAGTACTTC. Full variable domain (remainder filled in from reference TRBV5-1 and TRBJ2-5): KAGVTQTPRYLIKTRGQQVTLSCSPISGHRSVSWYQQTPGQGLQFLFEYFSETQRNKGNFPGRFSGRQFSNSRSEMNVSTLELGDSALYLCASSLGVRETQYFGPGTRLLVL.

The chain links TRBV2 to TRBJ2-7; D gene uncertain. Germline values: CDR1 SNHLY, CDR2 FYNNEI. V lost 4 bases, J lost 6 bases, and 7 bases lay in between. This CDR3 spans 11 amino acids. CDR3 protein: CASSGMGEQYF. CDR3 nucleotides: TGTGCCAGCAGTGGTATGGGCGAGCAGTACTTC.